This TCR beta chain is from a study of T cells in Graves' hyperthyroidism and ophthalmopathy. From RNA transcripts, TCR beta CDR3 regions were amplified. Carried out on the TCR CDR3, a first-round RT-PCR used the HTBI primer set. From the multiplex PCR reads, TCRdb called clonotypes with MiXCR, one entry per CDR3 protein. The sample consists of around 580,000 distinct CDR3 sequences, over 15% of them appearing once. No ophthalmopathy progression within 18 months constituted stable Graves' hyperthyroidism. Patients were excluded for uncontrolled infection, other autoimmune disease, pregnancy or lactation. This CDR3 contains 15 residues. Germline assignment: CDR1 KGHSH and CDR2 LQKENI. As to this clonotype: The antigen is unknown. Being one base from a much bigger clone, this may be a read error.

Study results and caveats: Also found in blood were most expanded thyroid clonotypes above 0.001. The model's output predicted ophthalmopathy at a median of around 7 months prior to onset.

This receptor was identified in a woman in her late teens or twenties with Graves' hyperthyroidism. V is TRBV18 and J is TRBJ1-2; no reliable D call. The specimen sequenced was blood. CDR3 in amino acids: CASSPRRDTNYGCTF. The CDR3 bases are TGTGCCAGCTCACCGCGCCGGGATACTAACTATGGCTGCACCTTC. Complete variable domain (other parts from reference TRBV18 and TRBJ1-2): NAGVMQNPRHLVRRRGQEARLRCSPMKGHSHVYWYRQLPEEGLKFMVYLQKENIIDESGMPKERFSAEFPKEGPSILRIQQVVRGDSAAYFCASSPRRDTNYGCTFGSGTRLTVV.